Listed below are T cell receptor beta chains from one sample, sequenced in a study of vaccination and CD4 T cells after COVID-19. One entry per CDR3 protein, called by TCRdb with MiXCR from the PCR reads. The table shows 7,500 to 10,000 distinct CDR3 sequences, with roughly 61% occurring only once. The antigens these receptors bind are not known. Sequences were derived from cultured CD4+ T cells from blood, sampled after SARS-CoV-2 vaccination. The receptors originated from a human donor with COVID-19. CDR3s include the opening cysteine and the closing phenylalanine or tryptophan. A D gene is named only where the DNA matches it firmly. Clone size, where shown, is once, few, many, or a class for clones that have expanded.

d_call j_call clone_size v_call cdr3_nt cdr3_aa
. TRBJ1-5 . TRBV2 TGTGCCAGCATGGGGGATACCCGCAATCAGCCCCAGCATTTT CASMGDTRNQPQHF
. TRBJ1-5 . TRBV6-1 TGTGCCAGCCCTGGCCCTGATCAGCCCCAGCATTTT CASPGPDQPQHF
TRBD1 TRBJ1-6 . TRBV10-2 TGCGCCAGCAGTTCGGGACAGGGGCAAAATTCACCCCTCCACTTT CASSSGQGQNSPLHF
TRBD1 TRBJ2-7 . TRBV6-2/TRBV6-3 TGTGCCAGCAGTTACACAGGGGACGAGCAGTACTTC CASSYTGDEQYF
. TRBJ2-5 . TRBV10-1 TGCGCCAGCAGTGAGGGTTCAATACAAGGGGAGACCCAGTACTTC CASSEGSIQGETQYF
. TRBJ1-1 . TRBV18 TGTGCCAGCTCACTATCGGGCCAGGGGATCACTGAAGCTTTCTTT CASSLSGQGITEAFF
TRBD2 TRBJ2-1 . TRBV7-4 TGTGCCAGACCCGGGACTAGGGTCCCAAATGAGCAGTTCTTC CARPGTRVPNEQFF
. TRBJ1-3 once TRBV7-6 TGTGCCAGCAGCGCACGCGGAGGAAACACCATATATTTT CASSARGGNTIYF
TRBD1 TRBJ1-6 . TRBV5-1 TGCGCCAGCAGCGAGGACAGGGGTAGCTCACCCCTCCACTTT CASSEDRGSSPLHF
. TRBJ2-3 . TRBV7-2 TGTGCCAGCAGCTTAAGCTGGGTAGATACGCAGTATTTT CASSLSWVDTQYF
TRBD1 TRBJ2-2 . TRBV29-1 TGCAGCGGCCGACAGGGGCTAGGGGAGCTGTTTTTT CSGRQGLGELFF
. TRBJ2-2 once TRBV15 TGTGCCACCAGTAATACTTGGGGCACCGGGGAGCTGTTTTTT CATSNTWGTGELFF
. TRBJ1-3 few TRBV25-1 TGTGCCAGCAGCCCGGGTGGGCACACCATATATTTT CASSPGGHTIYF
. TRBJ2-5 . TRBV11-3 TGTGCCAGCACCTTAAGGGGGGAGGACCAGTACTTC CASTLRGEDQYF
TRBD1 TRBJ2-1 . TRBV24-1 TGTGCCACCAGAGGGACAGGGGGCAATGAGCAGTTCTTC CATRGTGGNEQFF
. TRBJ1-5 few TRBV15 TGTGCCACCAGCAGAGGGGAGGTGAATCAGCCCCAGCATTTT CATSRGEVNQPQHF
. TRBJ1-1 . TRBV18 TGTGCCAGCTCACCGCTCGAGGACACTGAAGCTTTCTTT CASSPLEDTEAFF
. TRBJ1-1 . TRBV15 TGTGCCACCAGCTTCGGCCCTAACACTGAAGCTTTCTTT CATSFGPNTEAFF
. TRBJ2-7 . TRBV20-1 TGCAGTGCCCTTGACAGCCTCATCTACGAGCAGTACTTC CSALDSLIYEQYF
. TRBJ1-2 . TRBV4-3 TGCGCCAGCAGCCAAGATAAGGGCGAATATTATGGCTACACCTTC CASSQDKGEYYGYTF
TRBD1 TRBJ1-6 once TRBV18 TGTGCCAGCTCACTCGGACAGGGGGCCAGTTCAGGATCACCCCTCCACTTT CASSLGQGASSGSPLHF
. TRBJ2-1 . TRBV24-1 TGTGCCACCAGTGAGACCAGGGTGGACAATGAGCAGTTCTTC CATSETRVDNEQFF
. TRBJ1-2 once TRBV6-5 TGTGCCAGCAGTTACCCTCAGGAACTTAACTATGGCTACACCTTC CASSYPQELNYGYTF
TRBD2 TRBJ2-7 . TRBV7-2 TGTGCCAGCAGCTCCACCGGGGGGGGTTACGAGCAGTACTTC CASSSTGGGYEQYF
TRBD1 TRBJ2-2 . TRBV2 TGTGCCAGCAGACAGGGGGCGGCCGGGGAGCTGTTTTTT CASRQGAAGELFF
TRBD2 TRBJ2-7 . TRBV4-3 TGCGCCAGCAGCCACAGACTAGCGGGGAGCCCTCAGAGCCACTACGAGCAGTACTTC CASSHRLAGSPQSHYEQYF
. TRBJ1-1 . TRBV11-2 TGTGCCAGCAGCTTATTAACAGGGAGCACTGAAGCTTTCTTT CASSLLTGSTEAFF
. TRBJ2-3 . TRBV15 TGTGCCACGCAACAGGGGACTCTCACAGATACGCAGTATTTT CATQQGTLTDTQYF
. TRBJ1-5 . TRBV19 TGTGCCAGTAGTATAGATAACGGAGCCCAGCATTTT CASSIDNGAQHF
. TRBJ1-2 . TRBV11-2 TGTGCCAGCTCGAGTCGGGGTAGCTATGGCTACACCTTC CASSSRGSYGYTF
. TRBJ1-2 few TRBV4-1 TGCGCCAGCAGCCATCGGACCTATGGCTACACCTTC CASSHRTYGYTF
. TRBJ2-3 . TRBV6-1 TGTGCCAGCAGTGGTGACCTTAAGGGCGCAGATACGCAGTATTTT CASSGDLKGADTQYF
TRBD1 TRBJ1-5 few TRBV27 TGTGCCAGCAGGGGGCAGGGGGAGAGACAGCCCCAGCATTTT CASRGQGERQPQHF
. TRBJ2-7 . TRBV6-1 TGTGCCAGCAGTGGGGGGCTTAAAGGAAGGTATAACCACGAGCAGTACTTC CASSGGLKGRYNHEQYF
TRBD1 TRBJ1-2 few TRBV20-1 TGCAGTGCTAGAGAGCGACAGGGACCTAAAGCTAACTATGGCTACACCTTC CSARERQGPKANYGYTF
. TRBJ1-2 few TRBV6-5 TGTGCCAGCAGTTACTTGGGCAGGGCCTCCTCATCTATCTATGGCTACACCTTC CASSYLGRASSSIYGYTF
. TRBJ1-2 few TRBV6-1 TGTGCCAGCACTAGGCCACTACCTAACTATGGCTACACCTTC CASTRPLPNYGYTF
. TRBJ1-3 once TRBV28 TGTGCCAGCAGTTTGGCCGTTTTAAACACCATATATTTT CASSLAVLNTIYF
TRBD2 TRBJ2-5 . TRBV4-1 TGCGCCAGCAGCCCAGGAGGGCGGGGGGGCGAACAGGAGACCCAGTACTTC CASSPGGRGGEQETQYF
. TRBJ2-7 . TRBV20-1 TGCAGTGCTAATGACGGCCTAGGGTACGAGCAGTACTTC CSANDGLGYEQYF
. TRBJ2-2 few TRBV10-3 TGTGCCATCAGTCCCGGGGGGGAGCTGTTTTTT CAISPGGELFF
. TRBJ1-2 . TRBV9 TGTGCCAGCCGCGTAGGGGATTTGGATGGCTACACCTTC CASRVGDLDGYTF
TRBD1 TRBJ1-6 few TRBV6-1 TGTGCCACCTGGGACAGGGGTAATTCACCCCTCCACTTT CATWDRGNSPLHF
TRBD1 TRBJ1-5 few TRBV7-2 TGTGCCAGCAGCACGGGACAGGGGGCTTTCCAGCCCCAGCATTTT CASSTGQGAFQPQHF
TRBD2 TRBJ2-7 once TRBV7-2 TGTGCCAGCAGCGAACGACTAGCGGGGGACCGTACTAAGTACTTC CASSERLAGDRTKYF
TRBD1 TRBJ1-5 . TRBV6-1 TGTGCCAGCAATACAGGGGGCGGTCAGCCCCAGCATTTT CASNTGGGQPQHF
. TRBJ2-3 . TRBV11-2 TGTGCCAGCAGCTCACGGATTTTAGGAGATACGCAGTATTTT CASSSRILGDTQYF
. TRBJ1-1 . TRBV30 TGTGCCTGGAGAGTTTTAAGGAACACTGAAGCTTTCTTT CAWRVLRNTEAFF
. TRBJ1-5 . TRBV19 TGTGCCAGTAGTATCAGTCTCGGGGGTAGCAATCAGCCCCAGCATTTT CASSISLGGSNQPQHF
TRBD2 TRBJ2-3 once TRBV7-2 TGTGCCAGCAGCCCGGGGCTAGCGGGGGGGGGAGGGTTGATTGGGGCGCAGTATTTT CASSPGLAGGGGLIGAQYF
TRBD1 TRBJ2-5 few TRBV10-3 TGTGCCATCAGTGGGGGGACAGGGGTAGGAGAGACCCAGTACTTC CAISGGTGVGETQYF
TRBD1 TRBJ2-7 . TRBV6-1 TGTGCCAGCAGAGAATCCGGGACAGGCGAACCCTACGAGCAGTACTTC CASRESGTGEPYEQYF
TRBD2 TRBJ2-3 . TRBV27 TGTGCCAGCAGTTTAGGGACTAGCAGAAGCACAGATACGCAGTATTTT CASSLGTSRSTDTQYF
TRBD2 TRBJ2-1 . TRBV20-1 TGCAGTGCTAGGACTAGCGGCATTTACAATGAGCAGTTCTTC CSARTSGIYNEQFF
TRBD1 TRBJ1-2 . TRBV20-1 TGCAGTGCCCTGACAGGGGGCTACTATGGCTACACCTTC CSALTGGYYGYTF
TRBD2 TRBJ2-2 . TRBV7-2 TGTGCCAGCAGCTTAGAGCGGGGCCGGGAGCTGTTTTTT CASSLERGRELFF
TRBD1 TRBJ2-3 . TRBV24-1 TGTGCCACCAGTGACGCAGGGACAGGGGGCGTAGATACGCAGTATTTT CATSDAGTGGVDTQYF
. TRBJ2-7 few TRBV21-1 TGTGCCAGCAGCAACTTCCCCTTCTGGGACAGACGCTACGAGCAGTACTTC CASSNFPFWDRRYEQYF
. TRBJ2-2 . TRBV2 TGTGCCAGCAGTTCCAAGAACACCGGGGAGCTGTTTTTT CASSSKNTGELFF